This passage covers 10 T cell receptor beta chains from one sample sequenced in a study of CD8 T cells in ankylosing spondylitis (dated by TCRdb to 2016 to 2017). Libraries came from 5' RACE. Sequenced on an Illumina HiSeq 2500. TCRdb redid the processing of the public reads, applying fastp at Q25 and MiXCR, and retained in-frame beta chains. Each CDR3 protein gets just one entry, which takes the most common genes and DNA from the rows behind it. The sample data list approximately 200,000 distinct CDR3 sequences, and about 13% of these were observed just once. Approximately 16% of the sample comes from the top ten. Specimen: blood, either unsorted or a sorted T cell fraction (not recorded which). All receptors derive from a male donor with ankylosing spondylitis or in good health (not recorded which).

The chain combines TRBV29-1 with TRBJ1-2, with TRBD1 identical over 8 bases. CDR3 length: 12 residues. The trim removed 4 bases at V and 6 bases at J, leaving 4 bases unmatched. CDR1 SQVTM and CDR2 ANQGSEA come from the germline V gene. The CDR3 reads CSVGTGSDGYTF. The CDR3 nucleotides are TGCAGCGTTGGGACAGGGAGCGATGGCTACACCTTC.

This chain connects TRBV12-3 or TRBV12-4 to TRBJ2-6; D not resolved. The CDR3 runs to 17 residues. Trimming removed 0 bases at V and 2 bases at J, with 11 bases between. The CDR3 sequence is CASSLAKGPTGANVLTF. Written as DNA, the CDR3 is TGTGCCAGCAGTTTAGCGAAGGGTCCGACTGGGGCCAACGTCCTGACTTTC.

This clonotype was found many times. This chain uses TRBV28 with TRBJ2-7; D ambiguous. Germline V gene sequence: CDR1 MDHEN, CDR2 SYDVKM. The CDR3 consists of 11 residues. V lost 5 bases to trimming and J lost 3 bases, with 5 bases between them. The CDR3 nucleotides are TGTGCCAGCAGTCCAAACTACGAGCAGTACTTC. Translating gives CASSPNYEQYF.

This sequence joins TRBV6-5 and TRBJ2-5; the D is unclear. This CDR3 contains 13 residues. The V end was cut by 4 bases, the J end by 5 bases, with 11 bases between. Germline values: CDR1 MNHEY, CDR2 SVGAGI. DNA for the CDR3: TGTGCCAGCAGTTCACGCCCTTGGGAGACCCAGTACTTC. This codes for CASSSRPWETQYF.

The rearrangement uses TRBV19 and TRBJ2-3; TRBD1 might be the D (6 bases). Germline CDR1 LNHDA, CDR2 SQIVND (reference sequence). This CDR3 region has 15 residues. Trimming shortened V by 6 bases and J by 2 bases, and 15 bases separated the two germline ends. In DNA, the CDR3 is TGTGCCAGTAGCCCCACTCAGGGGTTCACAGATACGCAGTATTTT. Translating it yields CASSPTQGFTDTQYF. Drawing the rest from reference TRBV19 and TRBJ2-3, the complete variable domain is DGGITQSPKYLFRKEGQNVTLSCEQNLNHDAMYWYRQDPGQGLRLIYYSQIVNDFQKGDIAEGYSVSREKKESFPLTVTSAQKNPTAFYLCASSPTQGFTDTQYFGPGTRLTVL.

A word on this clonotype: An end of the junction does not agree with germline; a read error may underlie this. CDR3 coding DNA: TGCAGTGTCCCTAGCGGGGGCCAAAGGGGAGATAAGCAGTATTTT. Its translation is CSVPSGGQRGDKQYF. The chain joins TRBV20-1 to TRBJ2-3; 10 bases are shared with TRBD2. The CDR3 spans 15 residues. Germline CDR1 and CDR2: DFQATT and SNEGSKA (reference sequence).

This clonotype was recorded many times. The V and J genes are TRBV12-3 or TRBV12-4 and TRBJ2-3; 10 bases line up with TRBD2. CDR3 length: 17 residues. The trim removed 1 base at V and 2 bases at J, leaving 6 bases unmatched. The CDR3 sequence: CASSLGAGGWNTDTQYF. The CDR3, as DNA: TGTGCCAGCAGTTTAGGAGCGGGAGGGTGGAACACAGATACGCAGTATTTT.

This clonotype was seen a few times. V gene TRBV12-3 or TRBV12-4 combines with J gene TRBJ2-1; the D is unclear. Trimming cost V 7 bases and J 4 bases, with 8 bases left between them. The CDR3 extends over 12 amino acids. This CDR3 reads CASTLGYNEQFF. The DNA of the CDR3 is TGTGCCAGCACCCTTGGTTACAATGAGCAGTTCTTC.

At least ten counts were recorded for this clonotype. The chain recombines TRBV29-1 with TRBJ2-3; D tentatively fits TRBD1 or TRBD2 (5 bases each). V was cut by 1 base and J by 1 base, with 18 bases left in between. This CDR3 region has 17 residues. Germline CDR1 SQVTM, CDR2 ANQGSEA. This CDR3 reads CSVEVWQVLGGTDTQYF. Here the CDR3 DNA reads TGCAGCGTTGAAGTATGGCAGGTCCTGGGGGGCACAGATACGCAGTATTTT.

In this sample, this clonotype turned up a few times. V is TRBV5-6 and J is TRBJ2-1; perhaps TRBD2 as D (5 bases). The germline gives CDR1 SGHDT, CDR2 YYEEEE. V was clipped by 6 bases and J by 6 bases, with 13 bases between them. The CDR3 is made up of 13 amino acids. The DNA of the CDR3 is TGTGCCAGCACCCCGGGAAGGGTCAATGAGCAGTTCTTC. Amino acids: CASTPGRVNEQFF.